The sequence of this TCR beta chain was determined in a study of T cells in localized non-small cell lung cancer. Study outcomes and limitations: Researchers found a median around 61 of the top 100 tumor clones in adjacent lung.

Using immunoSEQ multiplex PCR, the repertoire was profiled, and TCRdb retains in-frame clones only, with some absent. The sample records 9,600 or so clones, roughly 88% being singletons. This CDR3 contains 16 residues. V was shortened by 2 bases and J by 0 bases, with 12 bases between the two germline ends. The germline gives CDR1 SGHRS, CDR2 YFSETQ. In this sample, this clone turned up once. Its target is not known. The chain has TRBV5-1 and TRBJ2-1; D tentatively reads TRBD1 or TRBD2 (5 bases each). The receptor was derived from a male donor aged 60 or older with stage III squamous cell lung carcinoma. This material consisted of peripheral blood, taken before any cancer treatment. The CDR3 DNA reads TGCGCCAGCAGCTTCTCAGGGAGCAGCTCCTACAATGAGCAGTTCTTC. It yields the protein CASSFSGSSSYNEQFF.